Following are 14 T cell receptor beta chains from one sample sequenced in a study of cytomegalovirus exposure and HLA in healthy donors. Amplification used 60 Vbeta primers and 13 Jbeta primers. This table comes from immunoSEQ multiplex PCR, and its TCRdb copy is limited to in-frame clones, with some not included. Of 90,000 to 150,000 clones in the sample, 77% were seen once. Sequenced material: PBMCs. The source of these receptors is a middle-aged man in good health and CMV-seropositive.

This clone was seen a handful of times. CDR3 sequence: CASRGGFGLAGGPYNEQFF. CDR3 nucleotides: TGTGCCAGCAGGGGGGGGTTCGGACTAGCGGGTGGGCCCTACAATGAGCAGTTCTTC. The chain links TRBV28 to TRBJ2-1, with 11 nucleotides matching TRBD2. Germline V gene sequence: CDR1 MDHEN, CDR2 SYDVKM. The CDR3 has 19 amino acids. Trimming cost V 6 bases and J 2 bases; bases outside gene matches: 15.

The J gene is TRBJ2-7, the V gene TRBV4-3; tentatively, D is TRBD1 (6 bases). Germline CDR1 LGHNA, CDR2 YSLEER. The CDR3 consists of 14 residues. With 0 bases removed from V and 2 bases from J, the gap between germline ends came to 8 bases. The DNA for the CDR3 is TGCGCCAGCAGCCAAGACAGGGGTCCCTACGAGCAGTACTTC. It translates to CASSQDRGPYEQYF.

The CDR3 is CASSYRDRGGETQYF. DNA of the CDR3: TGTGCCAGCAGTTATCGAGACAGGGGAGGGGAGACCCAGTACTTC. The J gene is TRBJ2-5, the V gene TRBV6-9, with D possibly matching TRBD1 (8 bases). Trimming shortened V by 2 bases and J by 5 bases, and 15 bases separated the two germline ends. Per the germline V gene, CDR1 is MNHGY and CDR2 is SVAAGI. The CDR3 contains 15 residues.

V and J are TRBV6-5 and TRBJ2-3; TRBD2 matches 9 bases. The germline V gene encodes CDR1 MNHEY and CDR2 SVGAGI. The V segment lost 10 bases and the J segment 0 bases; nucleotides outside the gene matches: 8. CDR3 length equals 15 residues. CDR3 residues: CATSRGGASTDTQYF. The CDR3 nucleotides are TGTGCCACCTCCCGCGGGGGGGCTAGCACAGATACGCAGTATTTT.

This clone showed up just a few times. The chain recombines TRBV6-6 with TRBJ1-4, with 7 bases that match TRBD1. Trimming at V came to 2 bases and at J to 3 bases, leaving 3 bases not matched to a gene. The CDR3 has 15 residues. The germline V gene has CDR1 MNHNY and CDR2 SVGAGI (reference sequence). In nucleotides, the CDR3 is TGTGCCAGCAGTTACGTCGGGACAGCTAATGAAAAACTGTTTTTT. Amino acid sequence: CASSYVGTANEKLFF.

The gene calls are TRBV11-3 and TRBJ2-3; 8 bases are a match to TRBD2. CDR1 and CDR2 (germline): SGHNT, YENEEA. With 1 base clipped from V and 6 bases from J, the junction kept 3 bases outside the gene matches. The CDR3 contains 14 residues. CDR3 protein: CASSLVAGRDTQYF. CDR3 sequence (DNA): TGTGCCAGCAGCTTAGTAGCGGGGAGGGATACGCAGTATTTT.

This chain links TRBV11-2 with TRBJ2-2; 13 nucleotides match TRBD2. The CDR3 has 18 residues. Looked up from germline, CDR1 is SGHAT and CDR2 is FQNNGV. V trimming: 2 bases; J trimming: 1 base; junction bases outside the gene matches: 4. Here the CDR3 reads CASSLTTSGGLNTGELFF. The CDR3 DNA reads TGTGCCAGCAGCTTAACGACTAGCGGGGGGTTGAACACCGGGGAGCTGTTTTTT.

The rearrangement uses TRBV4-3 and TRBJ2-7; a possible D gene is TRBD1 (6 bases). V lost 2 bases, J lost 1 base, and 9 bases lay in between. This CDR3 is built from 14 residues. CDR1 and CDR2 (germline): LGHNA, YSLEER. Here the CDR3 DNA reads TGCGCCAGCAGCCAACTAGGGGGATCCTACGAGCAGTACTTC. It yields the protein CASSQLGGSYEQYF.

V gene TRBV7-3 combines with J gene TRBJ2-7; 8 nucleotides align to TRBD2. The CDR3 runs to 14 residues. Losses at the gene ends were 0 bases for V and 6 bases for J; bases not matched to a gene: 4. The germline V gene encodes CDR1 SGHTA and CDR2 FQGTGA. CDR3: CASSLTGGASEQYF. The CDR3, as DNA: TGTGCCAGCAGCTTAACCGGGGGGGCGTCCGAGCAGTACTTC.

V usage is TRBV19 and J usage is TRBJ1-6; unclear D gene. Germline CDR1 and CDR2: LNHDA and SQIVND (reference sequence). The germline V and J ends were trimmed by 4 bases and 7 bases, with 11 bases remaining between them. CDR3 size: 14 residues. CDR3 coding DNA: TGTGCCAGTAGTACCCGAACATGGAATTCACCCCTCCACTTT. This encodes CASSTRTWNSPLHF.

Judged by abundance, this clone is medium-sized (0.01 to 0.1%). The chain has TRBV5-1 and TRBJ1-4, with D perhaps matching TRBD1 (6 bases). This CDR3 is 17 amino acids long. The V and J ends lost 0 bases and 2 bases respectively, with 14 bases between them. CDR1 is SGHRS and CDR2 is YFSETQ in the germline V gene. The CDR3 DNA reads TGCGCCAGCAGCTTGGAACCGTATGGGGGCACTAATGAAAAACTGTTTTTT. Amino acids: CASSLEPYGGTNEKLFF.

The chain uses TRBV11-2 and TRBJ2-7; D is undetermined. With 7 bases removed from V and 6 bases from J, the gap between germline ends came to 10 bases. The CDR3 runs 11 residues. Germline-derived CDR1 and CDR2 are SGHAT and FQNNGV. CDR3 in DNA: TGTGCCAGCATCCCCGGTTCCGAGCAGTACTTC. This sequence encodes CASIPGSEQYF.

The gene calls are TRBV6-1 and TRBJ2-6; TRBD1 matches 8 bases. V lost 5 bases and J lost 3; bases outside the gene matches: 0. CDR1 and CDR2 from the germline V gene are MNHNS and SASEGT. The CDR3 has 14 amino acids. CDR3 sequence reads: CASSTGGGANVLTF. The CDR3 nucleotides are TGTGCCAGCAGTACAGGGGGTGGGGCCAACGTCCTGACTTTC.

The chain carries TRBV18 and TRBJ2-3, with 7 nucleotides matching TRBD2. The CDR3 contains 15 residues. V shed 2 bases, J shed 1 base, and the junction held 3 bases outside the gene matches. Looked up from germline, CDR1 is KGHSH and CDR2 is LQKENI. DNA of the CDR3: TGTGCCAGCTCACCAGGACTAGGGCGCACAGATACGCAGTATTTT. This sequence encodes CASSPGLGRTDTQYF.